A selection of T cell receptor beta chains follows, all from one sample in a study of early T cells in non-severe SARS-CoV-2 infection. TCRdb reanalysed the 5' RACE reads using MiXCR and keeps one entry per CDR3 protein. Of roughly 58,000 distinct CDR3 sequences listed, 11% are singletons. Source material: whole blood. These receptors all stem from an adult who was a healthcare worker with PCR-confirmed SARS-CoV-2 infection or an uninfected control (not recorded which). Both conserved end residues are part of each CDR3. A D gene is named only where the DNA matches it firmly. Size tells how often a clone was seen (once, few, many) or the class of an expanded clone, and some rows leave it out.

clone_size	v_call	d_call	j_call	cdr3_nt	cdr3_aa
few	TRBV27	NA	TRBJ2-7	TGTGCCAGCAGTACTATAGACGAGCAGTACTTC	CASSTIDEQYF
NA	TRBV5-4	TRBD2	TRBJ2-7	TGTGCCAGCAGCTTGGCCGTGAGCGGGGGGATTACCTACGAGCAGTACTTC	CASSLAVSGGITYEQYF
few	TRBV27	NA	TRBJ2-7	TGTGCCAGCAGTTTCCTATCTACGGCTGCCGAGCAGTACTTC	CASSFLSTAAEQYF
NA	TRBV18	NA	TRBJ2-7	TGTGCCAGCTCACCACCTATTCGGTACGAGCAGTACTTC	CASSPPIRYEQYF
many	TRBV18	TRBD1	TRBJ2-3	TGTGCCAGCTCACCTCTACTCCCAGACAGGGTGGTGGATACGCAGTATTTT	CASSPLLPDRVVDTQYF
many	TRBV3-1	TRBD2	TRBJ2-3	TGTGCCAGCAGCCGCGAGACTAGCGGGAGGGGGCTTTACAATCAGTATTTT	CASSRETSGRGLYNQYF
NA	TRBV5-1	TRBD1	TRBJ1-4	TGCGCCAGCAGCTTGGCTGGGGACAGTCTTAATGAAAAACTGTTTTTT	CASSLAGDSLNEKLFF
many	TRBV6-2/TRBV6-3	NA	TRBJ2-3	TGTGCCAGCAGTTGGCGGGGAGACACAGATACGCAGTATTTT	CASSWRGDTDTQYF
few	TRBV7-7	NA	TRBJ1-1	TGTGCTAGCAGCCCACCTTCCCCAAGGAAAAACACTGAAGCTTTCTTT	CASSPPSPRKNTEAFF
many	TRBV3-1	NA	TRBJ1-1	TGTGCCAGCAGCCTTTGGGGACAGAACACTGAAGCTTTCTTT	CASSLWGQNTEAFF
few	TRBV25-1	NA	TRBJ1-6	TGTGCCAGCAGGGGGACCCTCCGCGTAAATTCACCCCTCCACTTT	CASRGTLRVNSPLHF
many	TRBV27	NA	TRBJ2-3	TGTGCCAGCAGTTTTGGCCCGGTAGATACGCAGTATTTT	CASSFGPVDTQYF
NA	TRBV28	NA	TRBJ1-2	TGTGCCAGCAGTACGCTAACAGGGAACTATGGCTACACCTTC	CASSTLTGNYGYTF
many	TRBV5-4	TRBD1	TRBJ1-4	TGTGCCAGCAGCGCTTCCGGGACAGGGGGCGCGGGACAAAAACTGTTTTTT	CASSASGTGGAGQKLFF
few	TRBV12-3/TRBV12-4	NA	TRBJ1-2	TGTGCCAGCAGTCTCCTAAGAGATCCTAGGGGCTACACCTTC	CASSLLRDPRGYTF
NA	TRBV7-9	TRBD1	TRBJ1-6	TGTGCCAGCAGCAGCCGGGACAGAGATAATTCACCCCTCCACTTT	CASSSRDRDNSPLHF
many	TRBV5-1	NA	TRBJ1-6	TGCGCCAGCAGCACCTCCGGGACTGAATCACCCCTCCACTTT	CASSTSGTESPLHF
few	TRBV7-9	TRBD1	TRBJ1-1	TGTGCCACAAAACAGGGGGAGGCTGAAGCTTTCTTT	CATKQGEAEAFF
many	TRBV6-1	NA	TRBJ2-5	TGTGCCAGCAGTGAAGCTGCGGGGGCTCACCAAGAGACCCAGTACTTC	CASSEAAGAHQETQYF
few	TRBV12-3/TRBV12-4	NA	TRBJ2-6	TGTGCCAGCAGTCGAACCTCTGGGGCCAACGTCCTGACTTTC	CASSRTSGANVLTF